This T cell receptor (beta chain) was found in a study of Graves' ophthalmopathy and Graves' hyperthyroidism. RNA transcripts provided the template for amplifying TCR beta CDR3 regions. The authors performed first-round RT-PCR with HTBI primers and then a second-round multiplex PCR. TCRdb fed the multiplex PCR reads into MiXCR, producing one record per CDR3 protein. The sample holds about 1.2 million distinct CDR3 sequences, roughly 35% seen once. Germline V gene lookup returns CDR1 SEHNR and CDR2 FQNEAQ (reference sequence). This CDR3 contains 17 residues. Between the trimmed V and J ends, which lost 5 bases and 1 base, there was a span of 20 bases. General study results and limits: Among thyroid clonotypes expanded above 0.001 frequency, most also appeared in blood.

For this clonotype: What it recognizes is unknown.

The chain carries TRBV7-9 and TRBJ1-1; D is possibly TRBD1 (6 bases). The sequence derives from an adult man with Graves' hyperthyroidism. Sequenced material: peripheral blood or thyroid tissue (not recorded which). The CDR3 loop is CASSVRGSGGRNTEAFF. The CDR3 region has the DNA TGTGCCAGCAGCGTTCGGGGATCCGGGGGCAGGAACACTGAAGCTTTCTTT.